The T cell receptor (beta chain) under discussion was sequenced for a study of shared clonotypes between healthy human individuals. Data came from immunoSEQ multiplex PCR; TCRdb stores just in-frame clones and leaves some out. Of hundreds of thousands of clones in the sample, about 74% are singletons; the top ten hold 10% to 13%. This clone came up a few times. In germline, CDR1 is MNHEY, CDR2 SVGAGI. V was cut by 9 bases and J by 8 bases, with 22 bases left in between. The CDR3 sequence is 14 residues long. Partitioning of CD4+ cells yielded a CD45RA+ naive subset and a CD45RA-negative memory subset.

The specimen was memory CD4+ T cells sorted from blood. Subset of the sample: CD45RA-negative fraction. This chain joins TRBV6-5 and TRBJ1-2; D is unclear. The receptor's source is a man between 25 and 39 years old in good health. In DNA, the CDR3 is TGTGCCAGTTGCTCCACTCGGGCGCTTGAGGGCTACACCTTC. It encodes CASCSTRALEGYTF.